This entry lists 26 T cell receptor beta chains sequenced from one sample in a study of blood T cell repertoires in COVID-19. Only in-frame clones appear in the TCRdb table, and some are missing; sequencing was by immunoSEQ multiplex PCR. This sample has fewer than 150,000 clones, with 80% to 85% found just once. Sequencing was done on a sample of peripheral blood. The receptors come from a human donor in a cohort sampled during active COVID-19.

The chain employs TRBV14 and TRBJ1-6; D unclear. CDR1 is SGHDN and CDR2 is FVKESK in the germline V gene. This CDR3 has 17 residues. V was cut by 0 bases and J by 2 bases, with 11 bases left in between. CDR3 bases: TGTGCCAGCAGCCAAGAGGGAGGGCGAGCCTATAATTCACCCCTCCACTTT. Translated, it gives CASSQEGGRAYNSPLHF.

The chain recombines TRBV19 with TRBJ2-3, with 8 positions matching TRBD2. This CDR3 is 12 amino acids long. The germline V gene has CDR1 LNHDA and CDR2 SQIVND (reference sequence). Unmatched junction bases numbered 3, after V lost 10 bases and J lost 3 bases. Here the CDR3 DNA reads TGTGCCACCAGCGGGAGAACAGATACGCAGTATTTT. Its translation: CATSGRTDTQYF.

V usage is TRBV5-1 and J usage is TRBJ2-7; D is perhaps TRBD1 (6 bases). V lost 5 bases, J lost 1 base, and 10 bases lay in between. The germline V gene has CDR1 SGHRS and CDR2 YFSETQ. The CDR3 sequence is 13 residues long. The CDR3 nucleotides are TGCGCCAGCAGTTACGGACAGTCCTACGAGCAGTACTTC. Encoded protein: CASSYGQSYEQYF.

DNA for the CDR3: TGTGCCAGCAGTCGTAGCGGGGCCTTCTCCTACAATGAGCAGTTCTTC. Translation gives CASSRSGAFSYNEQFF. The V gene is TRBV28, the J gene TRBJ2-1, with 8 bases aligning to TRBD2. The V gene end was trimmed by 5 bases and the J gene end by 0 bases; junction bases not matched to a gene: 6. CDR1 and CDR2 (germline): MDHEN, SYDVKM. The CDR3 has 16 amino acids.

The rearrangement uses TRBV5-4 and TRBJ2-3; 8 nucleotides line up with TRBD2. Germline loops: CDR1 SGHNT, CDR2 YYREEE (reference sequence). Trimming took 1 base from V and 6 from J; bases not matched to a gene: 10. CDR3 length: 16 amino acids. CDR3 coding DNA: TGTGCCAGCAGCTTGAGATCAGCGGGGGCGGCGGATACGCAGTATTTT. This sequence encodes CASSLRSAGAADTQYF.

The chain couples TRBV7-6 to TRBJ2-3; 9 nucleotides agree with TRBD1. Per germline, CDR1 SGHVS and CDR2 FNYEAQ. CDR3 length equals 17 residues. Trimming removed 3 bases from V and 4 bases from J; junction bases left unmatched: 11. In DNA, the CDR3 is TGTGCCAGCAGCTTGCTAGCCGGGACAGGGTCTTCAGATACGCAGTATTTT. Its translation is CASSLLAGTGSSDTQYF.

This chain links TRBV3-1 (or the pseudogene TRBV3-2) with TRBJ1-5; 12 positions match TRBD1. V gave up 0 bases and J gave up 5 bases; unmatched junction bases: 8. This CDR3 is built from 18 residues. Germline lookup yields CDR1 LGHDT and CDR2 YNNKEL (reference sequence). The CDR3 loop is CASSQDRTGTGGHQPQHF. DNA for the CDR3: TGTGCCAGCAGCCAAGATCGTACCGGGACAGGGGGCCATCAGCCCCAGCATTTT.

This sequence joins TRBV9 and TRBJ1-4; 8 nucleotides match TRBD1. CDR1 SGDLS and CDR2 YYNGEE come from the germline V gene. The CDR3 is made up of 15 amino acids. After removal of 3 bases from V and 4 bases from J, the junction contained 5 bases not matched to a gene. The CDR3 sequence: CASSEGDRFNEKLFF. In DNA, the CDR3 is TGTGCCAGCAGCGAGGGGGACAGGTTTAATGAAAAACTGTTTTTT.

The rearrangement joins TRBV6-2 or TRBV6-3 to TRBJ1-6; D gene unclear. The CDR3 sequence is 15 residues long. Germline-derived CDR1 and CDR2 are MNHEY and SVGEGT. V was clipped by 6 bases and J by 9 bases, with 18 bases between them. The CDR3 sequence is CASRPHPPTSSPLHF. The CDR3 region has the DNA TGTGCCAGCAGACCTCACCCTCCGACAAGTTCACCCCTCCACTTT.

This chain links TRBV4-1 with TRBJ1-5; a weak D match, TRBD1 (6 bases). This CDR3 spans 16 amino acids. The V gene lost 1 base and the J gene lost 1 base, with 11 bases spanning the gap. Per germline, CDR1 MGHRA and CDR2 YSYEKL. The CDR3 DNA sequence: TGCGCCAGCAGCCAAGTACAGGGTTTGAGCAATCAGCCCCAGCATTTT. Translation gives CASSQVQGLSNQPQHF.

This clone was seen a handful of times. V and J are TRBV5-1 and TRBJ2-2, with D unclear. The germline CDR1 and CDR2 sequences are SGHRS and YFSETQ. This CDR3 region has 14 residues. V was cut by 0 bases and J by 7 bases, with 10 bases left in between. As DNA, the CDR3 is TGCGCCAGCAGCTTGGCCCGGAGTAGCGGGGAGCTGTTTTTT. Protein sequence: CASSLARSSGELFF. The complete variable domain, with remaining parts taken from reference TRBV5-1 and TRBJ2-2, reads KAGVTQTPRYLIKTRGQQVTLSCSPISGHRSVSWYQQTPGQGLQFLFEYFSETQRNKGNFPGRFSGRQFSNSRSEMNVSTLELGDSALYLCASSLARSSGELFFGEGSRLTVL.

This rearrangement joins TRBV10-1 to TRBJ2-2, with TRBD1 as a possible D gene (5 bases). CDR1 WNHNN and CDR2 SYGVQD come from the germline V gene (reference sequence). V was trimmed by 8 bases and J by 4 bases, leaving 11 bases between them. This CDR3 contains 13 residues. In DNA, the CDR3 is TGCGCCAGCGTGGGGCAGATCACCGGGGAGCTGTTTTTT. Translated: CASVGQITGELFF.

This chain links TRBV19 with TRBJ1-2; 7 nucleotides line up with TRBD1. J was trimmed by 2 bases and V by 6 bases; bases with no gene match: 6. CDR3 length: 14 residues. From germline, CDR1 is LNHDA and CDR2 SQIVND (reference sequence). The CDR3 loop reads CASSTGTANYGYTF. The CDR3 DNA is TGTGCCAGTAGCACCGGGACAGCGAACTATGGCTACACCTTC.

This clone was seen only once. The chain couples TRBV5-1 to TRBJ2-7; D is perhaps TRBD1 (6 bases). CDR3 size: 12 residues. Germline V gene data show CDR1 as SGHRS and CDR2 as YFSETQ. V was pared by 3 bases and J by 6 bases, with 10 bases between. The CDR3 is CASSSQTGEQYF. DNA for the CDR3: TGCGCCAGCAGCTCCCAGACAGGCGAGCAGTACTTC. Supplemented by reference TRBV5-1 and TRBJ2-7, the full variable domain reads KAGVTQTPRYLIKTRGQQVTLSCSPISGHRSVSWYQQTPGQGLQFLFEYFSETQRNKGNFPGRFSGRQFSNSRSEMNVSTLELGDSALYLCASSSQTGEQYFGPGTRLTVT.

The rearrangement links TRBV6-2 or TRBV6-3 to TRBJ2-1, with TRBD1 identical over 9 bases. With V trimmed by 2 bases and J by 3 bases, 8 bases remained unmatched. There are 17 residues in the CDR3. Germline V gives CDR1 MNHEY, CDR2 SVGEGT. DNA of the CDR3: TGTGCCAGCAGTTACAAACCGGGACAGGGTAGCTACAATGAGCAGTTCTTC. It codes for CASSYKPGQGSYNEQFF.

The rearrangement joins TRBV11-2 to TRBJ1-3; TRBD1 matches 7 bases. After removal of 5 bases from V and 7 bases from J, the junction contained 11 bases not matched to a gene. Germline V lookup: CDR1 SGHAT, CDR2 FQNNGV. The CDR3 is 15 amino acids. The CDR3 DNA reads as TGTGCCAGCAGCCACAGGGGACAGTTATGGAACACCATATATTTT. This gives the protein CASSHRGQLWNTIYF.

The chain recombines TRBV4-1 with TRBJ1-4, with TRBD1 identical over 7 bases. Per the germline V gene, CDR1 is MGHRA and CDR2 is YSYEKL. The trim removed 0 bases at V and 11 bases at J, leaving 21 bases unmatched. This CDR3 is 19 amino acids long. The CDR3 DNA reads TGCGCCAGCAGCCAAGAACCCTCAGGGGGAGGCGGGTGGAGGGTGAAACTGTTTTTT. Amino acid sequence: CASSQEPSGGGGWRVKLFF.

There are a few counts of this clone. The rearrangement uses TRBV12-3 or TRBV12-4 and TRBJ1-4, with D tentatively TRBD1 (5 bases). V lost 9 bases and J 7 bases, leaving 15 bases between the germline ends. This CDR3 has 13 residues. Written as DNA, the CDR3 is TGTGCCAGTTGGGCAGGGAACGGTGAAAAACTGTTTTTT. Encoded protein: CASWAGNGEKLFF.

The V gene is TRBV7-9, the J gene TRBJ2-3; 8 positions agree with TRBD1. Germline assignment: CDR1 SEHNR and CDR2 FQNEAQ (reference sequence). After removal of 7 bases from V and 0 bases from J, the junction contained 3 bases not matched to a gene. CDR3 size: 14 residues. The CDR3: CASNQGASTDTQYF. Here the CDR3 DNA reads TGTGCCAGCAACCAGGGGGCTAGCACAGATACGCAGTATTTT.

This chain joins TRBV19 and TRBJ2-2, with TRBD1 as a possible D gene (5 bases). The germline V and J ends were trimmed by 3 bases and 5 bases, with 10 bases remaining between them. The CDR3 runs to 14 residues. The V gene's germline CDR1 is LNHDA and CDR2 SQIVND (reference sequence). The CDR3 protein is CASSISRVTGELFF. The CDR3 DNA reads TGTGCCAGTAGTATCTCCAGGGTTACCGGGGAGCTGTTTTTT.

This clone appeared once. The rearrangement links TRBV10-3 to TRBJ1-5; D ambiguous. The CDR3 has 15 amino acids. Germline V gives CDR1 ENHRY, CDR2 SYGVKD. Deletions cut 6 bases from V and 1 base from J, with 13 bases between. This CDR3 reads CAISPEGRSNQPQHF. CDR3 coding DNA: TGTGCCATCAGCCCCGAGGGTAGAAGCAATCAGCCCCAGCATTTT.

V and J are TRBV5-1 and TRBJ1-1, with no clear D. V was pared by 4 bases and J by 7 bases, with 14 bases between. The CDR3 runs to 13 residues. Looked up from germline, CDR1 is SGHRS and CDR2 is YFSETQ. In nucleotides, the CDR3 is TGCGCCAGCAGCCCGAGAGGGATAGGTGAAGCTTTCTTT. Protein: CASSPRGIGEAFF.

V usage is TRBV5-1 and J usage is TRBJ1-1, with no clear D. Germline V CDR1 and CDR2: SGHRS, YFSETQ. Between the trimmed V and J ends, which lost 0 bases and 1 base, there was a span of 4 bases. This CDR3 has 13 residues. CDR3 nucleotide sequence: TGCGCCAGCAGCTTGGATCAGAACACTGAAGCTTTCTTT. Amino acid sequence: CASSLDQNTEAFF.

This chain connects TRBV29-1 to TRBJ2-5; unclear D gene. V gave up 5 bases and J gave up 5 bases, with 18 bases separating them. Germline V lookup: CDR1 SQVTM, CDR2 ANQGSEA. CDR3 length equals 14 residues. CDR3 region: CSVFYSDSGETQYF. The CDR3 coding sequence is TGCAGCGTTTTTTACTCCGATTCTGGTGAGACCCAGTACTTC. Full variable domain (outside the CDR3, taken from reference TRBV29-1 and TRBJ2-5): SAVISQKPSRDICQRGTSLTIQCQVDSQVTMMFWYRQQPGQSLTLIATANQGSEATYESGFVIDKFPISRPNLTFSTLTVSNMSPEDSSIYLCSVFYSDSGETQYFGPGTRLLVL.

The chain combines TRBV13 with TRBJ1-2; the D gene is possibly TRBD1 (6 bases). Germline V gives CDR1 PRHDT, CDR2 FYEKMQ (reference sequence). The CDR3 loop spans 15 amino acids. V was shortened by 6 bases and J by 2 bases, with 16 bases between the two germline ends. CDR3 sequence: CASRIIGQKNYGYTF. The CDR3 DNA reads as TGTGCCAGCAGGATAATTGGACAGAAAAACTATGGCTACACCTTC.

The chain recombines TRBV7-6 with TRBJ1-5; TRBD1 matches 8 bases. The CDR3 loop spans 13 amino acids. CDR1 is SGHVS and CDR2 is FNYEAQ in the germline V gene. Germline trimming cut 5 bases from V and 6 bases from J; bases unmatched to any gene: 3. The CDR3 loop reads CASSATGAQPQHF. Written as DNA, the CDR3 is TGTGCCAGCAGCGCGACAGGGGCTCAGCCCCAGCATTTT.